This T cell receptor (beta chain) was identified during a study of graft-versus-host responses after intestinal transplantation. Background on the study: Each recipient received anti-thymocyte globulin induction, then tacrolimus and steroids for approximately 3 years. Whole-study results and caveats: High graft-versus-host to host-versus-graft clonal ratios were found in allografts of patients who had graft-donor T cell macrochimerism. Researchers found peak circulating GvH clone levels linked to early post-transplant HvG declines. Some GvH clones appeared in ileal mucosa or blood before recipient bone marrow.

The CDR3 sequence is 15 residues long. J lost 5 bases, V lost 3 bases, and 4 bases had no gene match. The V gene's germline CDR1 is MGHRA and CDR2 YSYEKL. The protocol was immunoSEQ multiplex PCR, while the TCRdb copy is restricted to in-frame clones and leaves out a portion. Altogether more than 70,000 clones are present, 85% to 95% being singletons, with the ten largest covering about 0.4%. Notes on this clone: The antigen remains unidentified.

This sequence originates from a human donor who was the organ donor for an intestinal transplant. The chain joins TRBV4-1 to TRBJ1-6; 7 nucleotides align to TRBD1. Sequenced material: unstimulated CD8+ T cells sorted from spleen or lymph node cells, taken before transplant. CDR3 DNA: TGCGCCAGCAGCCATCGGGACAGCCATAATTCACCCCTCCACTTT. Translated, it gives CASSHRDSHNSPLHF.